This T cell receptor beta chain was captured in a study of blood T cell repertoires in COVID-19. Study details: From the United States, Italy and Spain came samples of acute and convalescent COVID-19. Nucleic acid was either cDNA or gDNA, and it came from T cells, B-cell-depleted T cells, or PBMCs.

Libraries were prepared by immunoSEQ multiplex PCR; TCRdb keeps only in-frame clonotypes and omits some of them. The data hold approximately 29,000 clones, with roughly 87% observed a single time. The sequence came from a woman aged 55-69 years with active COVID-19. The sequenced material came from peripheral blood.

The CDR3 DNA is TGTGCCAGCAGCTTAATCCCTATTCCCTCCACCGGGGAGCTGTTTTTT. Translation gives CASSLIPIPSTGELFF. The V gene is TRBV7-3, the J gene TRBJ2-2; D uncertain. The CDR3 extends over 16 amino acids. Trimming removed 1 base from V and 4 bases from J, with 13 bases in between. Germline V gene lookup returns CDR1 SGHTA and CDR2 FQGTGA.